The 2 T cell receptor beta chains below all came from one sample that was sequenced in a study of T cells in Graves' hyperthyroidism and ophthalmopathy. What was amplified from RNA transcripts were TCR beta CDR3 regions. TCR CDR3 underwent first-round RT-PCR with the HTBI primer set. TCRdb used MiXCR to reprocess the multiplex PCR reads, holding one entry per CDR3 protein. In the table there are 350,000 to 400,000 distinct CDR3 sequences, 15% to 20% of which are singletons. The sequenced sample was blood. All receptors derive from a woman younger than 35 with Graves' hyperthyroidism.

In its sample, this clonotype was seen many times. The chain is built from TRBV20-1 and TRBJ1-1; weak D call: TRBD1 (5 bases). The CDR3 is 15 residues long. Germline values: CDR1 DFQATT, CDR2 SNEGSKA (reference sequence). With 4 bases removed from V and 3 bases from J, the gap between germline ends came to 18 bases. CDR3 sequence: CSATTGLPGDTEAFF. DNA of the CDR3: TGCAGTGCTACCACAGGTCTACCGGGGGACACTGAAGCTTTCTTT.

There are many counts of this clonotype. The V and J genes are TRBV13 and TRBJ2-7, with a tentative D call TRBD2 (5 bases). The CDR3 is 14 amino acids. CDR1 is PRHDT and CDR2 is FYEKMQ in the germline V gene (reference sequence). Trimming left V 3 bases short and J 4 bases short, with 13 bases between. The CDR3 loop is CASSFRALDYEQYF. The CDR3 nucleotides read TGTGCCAGCAGCTTTAGGGCACTAGATTACGAGCAGTACTTC.